This record covers a single T cell receptor (beta chain). The antigen remains unidentified. This entry belongs to a study of T cell repertoires in cytomegalovirus infection. Study-wide context: CMV infection together with matching HLA type was indicated by public TCR beta signatures.

CDR1 is SGHNT and CDR2 is YYREEE in the germline V gene (reference sequence). The CDR3 contains 17 residues. With V trimmed by 1 base and J by 8 bases, 16 bases remained unmatched. One entry per CDR3 protein, called by TCRdb with MiXCR from the reads. The sample has approximately 110,000 distinct CDR3 sequences; roughly 9.1% are singletons. Notes on the study in general: Of the TCR beta families, the public ones yielded a cumulative frequency that identified carriers of CMV plus the relevant HLA. Dominating the ex vivo response were TCR beta clonotypes that were CMV-specific and HLA-C-restricted.

The material sequenced was PBMCs, sequenced either directly or after in vitro stimulation (not recorded which). The chain couples TRBV5-4 to TRBJ1-2; 8 bases are a match to TRBD1. This sequence was found in a human donor in good health (CMV status not recorded). Some clones in this sample may be carry-over from other donors' samples. The CDR3 sequence is CASSLRQGARTAKGYTF. The CDR3 DNA reads TGTGCCAGCAGCTTGCGTCAGGGGGCCAGGACAGCGAAAGGCTACACCTTC.